This is a list of T cell receptor beta chains from one sample in a study of shared clonotypes between healthy human individuals. Using immunoSEQ multiplex PCR, the repertoire was profiled, and TCRdb retains in-frame clones only, with some absent. The repertoire holds about 2 million clones, with about 95% as singletons. What was sequenced was naive CD8+ T cells sorted from blood. All receptors come from a man aged 18-30 years in good health. Both conserved end residues are part of each CDR3. D genes are given only for firm matches. Expanded clones are given a class, and other clones once, few, many or no size at all.

>TRBJ2-7|TRBV4-1|NA|TRBD2
CASSQRREGYEQYF
TGCGCCAGCAGCCAAAGGCGGGAGGGCTACGAGCAGTACTTC
>TRBJ2-1|TRBV7-9|NA|TRBD1
CARGGVTHEQFF
TGTGCCAGAGGGGGCGTAACCCATGAGCAGTTCTTC
>TRBJ1-4|TRBV7-2|once|NA
CASSQTLLNEKLFF
TGTGCCAGCAGTCAGACACTCCTTAATGAAAAACTGTTTTTT
>TRBJ2-7|TRBV5-4|NA|NA
CASTSGWRGYEQYF
TGTGCCAGCACCTCAGGGTGGAGGGGCTACGAGCAGTACTTC
>TRBJ2-3|TRBV4-3|NA|TRBD2
CASSQEVGGEGFGDTQYF
TGCGCCAGCAGCCAAGAGGTTGGCGGGGAGGGCTTCGGGGATACGCAGTATTTT
>TRBJ2-7|TRBV13|NA|TRBD1
CASNPGGQGNYEQYF
TGTGCCAGCAACCCGGGGGGACAGGGAAACTACGAGCAGTACTTC
>TRBJ1-6|TRBV10-3|NA|TRBD1
CAISGQGDNSPLHF
TGTGCCATCAGTGGCCAGGGGGATAATTCACCCCTCCACTTT
>TRBJ2-4|TRBV30|NA|TRBD1
CAWSTGQGKNIQYF
TGTGCCTGGAGTACCGGACAGGGGAAAAACATTCAGTACTTC
>TRBJ2-2|TRBV2|NA|TRBD2
CASRATSGGRNTGELFF
TGTGCCAGCAGGGCGACTAGCGGGGGGCGGAACACCGGGGAGCTGTTTTTT
>TRBJ1-2|TRBV9|NA|TRBD1
CASSPPTGTEEGYTF
TGTGCCAGCAGCCCCCCCACCGGGACAGAAGAGGGCTACACCTTC
>TRBJ2-6|TRBV4-3|NA|NA
CASSQGDGANVLTF
TGCGCCAGCAGCCAGGGAGATGGGGCCAACGTCCTGACTTTC
>TRBJ2-7|TRBV5-1|NA|NA
CASSLESPLEQYF
TGCGCCAGCAGCTTGGAATCGCCTCTCGAGCAGTACTTC
>TRBJ2-3|TRBV6-6|NA|NA
CAVGGGFQGDTQYF
TGTGCCGTGGGGGGAGGTTTCCAAGGGGATACGCAGTATTTT
>TRBJ1-1|TRBV29-1|NA|NA
CSVVRGSANTEAFF
TGCAGCGTTGTCAGGGGTTCGGCGAACACTGAAGCTTTCTTT
>TRBJ2-7|TRBV4-1|once|NA
CASSQGDTYEQYF
TGCGCCAGCAGCCAAGGGGATACCTACGAGCAGTACTTC
>TRBJ2-5|TRBV5-6|NA|NA
CASSFSQVDQETQYF
TGTGCCAGCAGCTTTTCACAGGTGGACCAAGAGACCCAGTACTTC
>TRBJ2-1|TRBV21-1|NA|NA
CASSKYRGRDEQFF
TGTGCCAGCAGCAAATACAGGGGGCGGGATGAGCAGTTCTTC
>TRBJ1-1|TRBV5-1|NA|NA
CASSLADNTEAFF
TGCGCCAGCAGCTTGGCGGACAACACTGAAGCTTTCTTT
>TRBJ1-1|TRBV7-3|once|NA
CASSLDGYTEAFF
TGTGCCAGCAGCCTGGACGGCTACACTGAAGCTTTCTTT
>TRBJ2-3|TRBV5-1|NA|NA
CASSFLAVGTDTQYF
TGCGCCAGCAGCTTCTTAGCGGTGGGCACAGATACGCAGTATTTT
>TRBJ1-2|TRBV19|NA|NA
CASSIGAGNYGYTF
TGTGCCAGTAGTATAGGGGCTGGAAACTATGGCTACACCTTC
>TRBJ2-3|TRBV19|once|TRBD2
CASSGGLAGVITDTQYF
TGTGCCAGTAGTGGGGGACTAGCGGGAGTGATTACAGATACGCAGTATTTT
>TRBJ1-2|TRBV28|NA|TRBD1
CASSLQGASLFGYTF
TGTGCCAGCAGTCTACAGGGGGCGAGCTTATTTGGCTACACCTTC
>TRBJ2-7|TRBV27|NA|NA
CASSLSSYEQYF
TGTGCCAGCAGCCTAAGCTCCTACGAGCAGTACTTC
>TRBJ1-1|TRBV7-9|NA|NA
CASSLRPENTEAFF
TGTGCCAGCAGCTTACGGCCCGAGAACACTGAAGCTTTCTTT
>TRBJ2-2|TRBV6-1|NA|TRBD1
CASSATGVGTGELFF
TGTGCCAGCAGTGCAACAGGGGTTGGGACCGGGGAGCTGTTTTTT
>TRBJ2-1|TRBV27|NA|NA
CASSSGSYNEQFF
TGTGCCAGCAGTTCAGGGTCCTACAATGAGCAGTTCTTC
>TRBJ1-5|TRBV5-6|NA|NA
CASSFGNQPQHF
TGTGCCAGCAGCTTCGGGAATCAGCCCCAGCATTTT
>TRBJ1-2|TRBV5-4|NA|NA
CASSTDGNYGYTF
TGTGCCAGCAGCACTGACGGAAACTATGGCTACACCTTC
>TRBJ1-1|TRBV7-2|NA|NA
CASSLRTTGLLNTEAFF
TGTGCCAGCAGCTTACGGACCACGGGGCTGTTGAACACTGAAGCTTTCTTT
>TRBJ2-3|TRBV19|NA|TRBD1
CASSIWAGGPTDTQYF
TGTGCCAGTAGTATTTGGGCAGGGGGCCCCACAGATACGCAGTATTTT
>TRBJ2-7|TRBV4-1|NA|TRBD2
CASSQVLGRREGQYEQYF
TGCGCCAGCAGCCAAGTGCTGGGAAGGCGGGAGGGCCAGTACGAGCAGTACTTC
>TRBJ2-1|TRBV28|NA|TRBD2
CASSLLGGALYNEQFF
TGTGCCAGCAGTCTACTCGGGGGGGCCTTGTACAATGAGCAGTTCTTC
>TRBJ2-3|TRBV27|NA|NA
CASSLSAHTALRTDTQYF
TGTGCCAGCAGTTTATCGGCCCATACTGCGTTACGCACAGATACGCAGTATTTT
>TRBJ2-7|TRBV7-2|NA|TRBD1
CASSPRQGREQYF
TGTGCCAGCAGCCCGCGACAGGGGCGAGAGCAGTACTTC
>TRBJ2-7|TRBV6-6|NA|NA
CASSYSGALKEQYF
TGTGCCAGCAGTTACTCGGGGGCCTTAAAAGAGCAGTACTTC
>TRBJ2-7|TRBV6-5|NA|NA
CASSYSGGSYEQYF
TGTGCCAGCAGTTACTCAGGGGGCTCCTACGAGCAGTACTTC
>TRBJ2-2|TRBV10-1|NA|TRBD2
CASSPSAGENTGELFF
TGCGCCAGCAGCCCCTCGGCGGGAGAGAACACCGGGGAGCTGTTTTTT
>TRBJ2-5|TRBV7-9|NA|NA
CASSLEQETQYF
TGTGCCAGCAGCTTAGAACAAGAGACCCAGTACTTC
>TRBJ2-4|TRBV2|NA|NA
CASRFGGGKNIQYF
TGTGCCAGCCGGTTCGGGGGTGGCAAAAACATTCAGTACTTC
>TRBJ2-1|TRBV30|once|TRBD2
CAWSVPAGGRDEQFF
TGTGCCTGGAGTGTCCCAGCGGGGGGGCGCGATGAGCAGTTCTTC
>TRBJ2-5|TRBV7-9|NA|NA
CASSLLQGQETQYF
TGTGCCAGCAGCTTACTCCAGGGGCAAGAGACCCAGTACTTC
>TRBJ1-1|TRBV2|NA|NA
CASSGQGMGEAFF
TGTGCCAGCAGCGGTCAGGGAATGGGCGAAGCTTTCTTT
>TRBJ1-4|TRBV5-4|NA|TRBD1
CASSLFGTASEKLFF
TGTGCCAGCAGCTTGTTTGGGACAGCTTCAGAAAAACTGTTTTTT
>TRBJ1-5|TRBV7-2|NA|NA
CASSNGRYSNQPQHF
TGTGCCAGCAGCAACGGAAGATATAGCAATCAGCCCCAGCATTTT
>TRBJ2-3|TRBV9|NA|NA
CASSVGGGDGGVTDTQYF
TGTGCCAGCAGCGTAGGCGGAGGGGACGGCGGGGTCACAGATACGCAGTATTTT
>TRBJ2-5|TRBV2|NA|NA
CASKNSETQYF
TGTGCCAGCAAAAACTCCGAGACCCAGTACTTC
>TRBJ1-6|TRBV7-2|NA|NA
CASSFPDSPLHF
TGTGCCAGCAGCTTCCCGGATTCACCCCTCCACTTT
>TRBJ2-1|TRBV7-9|NA|NA
CASSGDGALSYNEQFF
TGTGCCAGCAGTGGAGACGGGGCCCTTTCCTACAATGAGCAGTTCTTC
>TRBJ1-2|TRBV10-3|NA|NA
CAISSRDGFPYGYTF
TGTGCCATCAGTAGCCGAGACGGCTTTCCCTATGGCTACACCTTC
>TRBJ2-7|TRBV10-3|NA|TRBD2
CAISNGLAGVSFYEQYF
TGTGCCATCAGTAATGGACTAGCGGGAGTCTCTTTCTACGAGCAGTACTTC
>TRBJ2-1|TRBV5-1|NA|NA
CASSQTLNNEQFF
TGCGCCAGCAGCCAGACCCTGAACAATGAGCAGTTCTTC
>TRBJ2-2|TRBV7-9|NA|TRBD1
CASSYRRQGPGELFF
TGTGCCAGCAGCTACCGGAGACAGGGTCCCGGGGAGCTGTTTTTT
>TRBJ2-7|TRBV20-1|NA|NA
CSGDEVYEQYF
TGCAGTGGGGACGAAGTCTACGAGCAGTACTTC